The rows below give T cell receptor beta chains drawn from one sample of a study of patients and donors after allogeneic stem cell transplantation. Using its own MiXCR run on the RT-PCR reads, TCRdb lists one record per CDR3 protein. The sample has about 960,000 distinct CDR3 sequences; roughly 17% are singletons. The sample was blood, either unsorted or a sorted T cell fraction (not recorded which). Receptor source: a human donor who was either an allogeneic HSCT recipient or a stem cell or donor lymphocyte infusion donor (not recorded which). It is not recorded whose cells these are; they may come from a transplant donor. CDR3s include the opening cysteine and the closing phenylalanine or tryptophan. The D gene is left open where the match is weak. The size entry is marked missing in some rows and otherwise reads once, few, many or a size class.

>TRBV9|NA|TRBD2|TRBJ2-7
CASSPALAGADEQYF
TGTGCCAGCAGCCCGGCACTAGCGGGAGCCGACGAGCAGTACTTC
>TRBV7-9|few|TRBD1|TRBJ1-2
CASRSQGAGNYGYTF
TGTGCCAGCAGATCACAGGGGGCGGGTAACTATGGCTACACCTTC
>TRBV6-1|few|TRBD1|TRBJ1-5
CRGGGSNQPQHF
TGTAGAGGGGGCGGAAGCAATCAGCCCCAGCATTTT
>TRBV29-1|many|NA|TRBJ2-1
CSVDGGLSYNEQFF
TGCAGCGTTGACGGTGGGCTATCCTACAATGAGCAGTTCTTC
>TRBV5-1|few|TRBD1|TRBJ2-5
CASSFGQGFQETQYF
TGCGCCAGCAGCTTCGGACAGGGCTTCCAAGAGACCCAGTACTTC
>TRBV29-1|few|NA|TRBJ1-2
CSVAAGGYTF
TGCAGCGTGGCCGCCGGGGGCTACACCTTC
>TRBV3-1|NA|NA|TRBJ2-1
CASQSTEGSYNEQFF
TGTGCCAGTCAATCGACGGAGGGCTCCTACAATGAGCAGTTCTTC
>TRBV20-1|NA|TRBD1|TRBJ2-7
CSAPRQGAGYEQYF
TGCAGTGCCCCACGACAGGGTGCTGGCTACGAGCAGTACTTC
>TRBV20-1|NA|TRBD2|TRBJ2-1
CSAEGFAGANNEQFF
TGCAGTGCTGAGGGGTTTGCGGGAGCTAATAATGAGCAGTTCTTC
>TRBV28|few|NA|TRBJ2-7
CASSLFEAVPFQLGEQYF
TGTGCCAGCAGTTTATTTGAGGCGGTCCCATTCCAATTGGGCGAGCAGTACTTC
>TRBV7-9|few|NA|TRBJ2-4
CASSPDLGGSGIQYF
TGTGCCAGCAGCCCCGATCTGGGCGGGTCGGGCATTCAGTACTTC
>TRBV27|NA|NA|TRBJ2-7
CASSYRTESSYEQYF
TGTGCCAGCAGTTACCGGACAGAGAGCTCCTACGAGCAGTACTTC
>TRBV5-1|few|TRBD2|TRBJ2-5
CASSSSGRAVETQYF
TGCGCCAGCAGCTCTAGCGGGAGGGCCGTGGAGACCCAGTACTTC
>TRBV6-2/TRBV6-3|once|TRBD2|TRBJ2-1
CASSYDGGGNEQFF
TGTGCCAGCAGTTATGACGGGGGAGGGAATGAGCAGTTCTTC
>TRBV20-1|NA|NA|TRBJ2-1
CSARDRGGSSYNEQFF
TGCAGTGCTAGAGATCGGGGCGGAAGCTCCTACAATGAGCAGTTCTTC
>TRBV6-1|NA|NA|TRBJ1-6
CASSNSATSPLHF
TGTGCCAGCAGTAATAGCGCGACTTCACCCCTCCACTTT
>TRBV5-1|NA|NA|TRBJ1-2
CASRDGRNYGYTF
TGCGCCAGCAGGGACGGCAGAAACTATGGCTACACCTTC
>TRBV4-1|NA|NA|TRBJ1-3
CASSSNRGNTIYF
TGCGCCAGCAGCTCGAACCGGGGGAACACCATATATTTT
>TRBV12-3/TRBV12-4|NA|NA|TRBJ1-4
CASSLQGRDEKLFF
TGTGCCAGCAGTTTGCAGGGCCGGGATGAAAAACTGTTTTTT
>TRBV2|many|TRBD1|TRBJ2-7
CASRETGPTYEQYF
TGTGCCAGCAGAGAGACAGGGCCAACCTACGAGCAGTACTTC
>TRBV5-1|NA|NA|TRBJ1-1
CASSSRGHAEAFF
TGCGCCAGCAGCTCCAGGGGTCACGCTGAAGCTTTCTTT
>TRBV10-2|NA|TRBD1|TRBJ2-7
CASITDRPSYEQYF
TGCGCCAGCATTACGGACAGGCCATCCTACGAGCAGTACTTC
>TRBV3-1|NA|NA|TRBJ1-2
CASSLRGSKNNYGYTF
TGTGCCAGCAGCCTCCGTGGGAGCAAAAATAACTATGGCTACACCTTC
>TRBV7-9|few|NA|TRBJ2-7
CASSHGTFVSYEQYF
TGTGCCAGCAGCCACGGGACGTTCGTCTCCTACGAGCAGTACTTC
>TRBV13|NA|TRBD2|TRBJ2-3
CASSRLSRTSGREDTQYF
TGTGCCAGCAGCCGACTCTCAAGGACTAGCGGGAGAGAAGATACGCAGTATTTT